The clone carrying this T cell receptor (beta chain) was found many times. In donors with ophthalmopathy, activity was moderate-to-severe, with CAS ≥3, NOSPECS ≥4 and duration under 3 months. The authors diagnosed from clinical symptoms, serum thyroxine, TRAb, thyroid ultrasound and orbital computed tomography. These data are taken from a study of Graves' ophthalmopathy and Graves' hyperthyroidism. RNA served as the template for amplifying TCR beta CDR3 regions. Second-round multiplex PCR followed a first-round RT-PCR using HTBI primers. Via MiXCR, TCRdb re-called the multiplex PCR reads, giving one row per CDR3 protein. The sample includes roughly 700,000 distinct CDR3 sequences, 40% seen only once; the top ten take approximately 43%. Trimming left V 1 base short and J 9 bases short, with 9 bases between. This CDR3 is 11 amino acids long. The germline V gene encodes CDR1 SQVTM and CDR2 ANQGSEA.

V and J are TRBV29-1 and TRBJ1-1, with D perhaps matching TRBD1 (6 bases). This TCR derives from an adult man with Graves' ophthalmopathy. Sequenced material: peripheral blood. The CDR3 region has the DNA TGCAGCGTTGAAGGCAGGGGAAAAGCTTTCTTT. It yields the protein CSVEGRGKAFF. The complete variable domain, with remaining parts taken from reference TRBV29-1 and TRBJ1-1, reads SAVISQKPSRDICQRGTSLTIQCQVDSQVTMMFWYRQQPGQSLTLIATANQGSEATYESGFVIDKFPISRPNLTFSTLTVSNMSPEDSSIYLCSVEGRGKAFFGQGTRLTVV.